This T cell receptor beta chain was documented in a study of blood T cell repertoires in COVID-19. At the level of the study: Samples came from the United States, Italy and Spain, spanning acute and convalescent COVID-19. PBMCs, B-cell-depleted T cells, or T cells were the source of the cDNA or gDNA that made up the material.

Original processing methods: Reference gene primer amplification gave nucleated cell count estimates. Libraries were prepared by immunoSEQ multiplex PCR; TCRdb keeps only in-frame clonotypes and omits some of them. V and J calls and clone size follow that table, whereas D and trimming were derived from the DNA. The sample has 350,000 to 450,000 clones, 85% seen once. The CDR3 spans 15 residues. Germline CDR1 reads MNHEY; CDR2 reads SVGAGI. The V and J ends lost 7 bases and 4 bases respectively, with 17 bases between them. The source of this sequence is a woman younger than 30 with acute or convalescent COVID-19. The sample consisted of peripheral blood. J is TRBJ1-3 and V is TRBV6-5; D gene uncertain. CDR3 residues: CASTRFPGLGNTIYF. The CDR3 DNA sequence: TGTGCCAGCACCAGATTCCCGGGTCTCGGAAACACCATATATTTT.